The 20 T cell receptor beta chains below all came from one sample that was sequenced in a study of spatial heterogeneity in lung cancer. TCRdb processed the 5' RACE reads anew with MiXCR; each CDR3 protein has one entry. The data show a few thousand distinct CDR3 sequences, roughly 23% seen once. Time point here: sample taken at primary tumor resection. Whole RNA from tumor, nontumor lung or frozen PBMC was sequenced unsorted. The input for sequencing was normal lung tissue next to the tumor, taken at surgery. The receptors were sampled from a female donor with early-stage non-small cell lung cancer.

At least ten counts were recorded for this clonotype. This sequence joins TRBV7-2 and TRBJ1-2; unclear D gene. V was cut by 5 bases and J by 5 bases, with 24 bases left in between. This CDR3 spans 17 amino acids. Germline V gene sequence: CDR1 SGHTA, CDR2 FQGNSA. This chain's CDR3 is CASSPRNRANPLYGYTF. DNA for the CDR3: TGTGCCAGCAGCCCCCGGAATCGGGCTAATCCCCTATATGGCTACACCTTC.

The rearrangement uses TRBV28 and TRBJ2-7; D remains unclear. Germline V gene sequence: CDR1 MDHEN, CDR2 SYDVKM. V shed 2 bases and J shed 5 bases, with 13 bases lying between them. CDR3 length: 14 residues. The DNA of the CDR3 is TGTGCCAGCAGTTTAATCAATACGGAGAACGAGCAGTACTTC. Its protein is CASSLINTENEQYF.

This clonotype is labeled medium-sized. The chain links TRBV5-6 to TRBJ2-1, with 9 bases matching TRBD2. The CDR3 extends over 15 amino acids. The V gene end was trimmed by 0 bases and the J gene end by 3 bases; junction bases not matched to a gene: 1. Germline-derived CDR1 and CDR2 are SGHDT and YYEEEE. CDR3 in DNA: TGTGCCAGCAGCTTGGGTAGCGGGGGCTACAATGAGCAGTTCTTC. It codes for CASSLGSGGYNEQFF.

This clonotype appeared once. The chain carries TRBV29-1 and TRBJ2-6, with D perhaps TRBD1 (6 bases). Trimming left V 6 bases short and J 8 bases short, with 8 bases between. CDR1 and CDR2 from the germline V gene are SQVTM and ANQGSEA. The CDR3 sequence is 11 residues long. DNA for the CDR3: TGCAGCGTAGACAGGCCCAACGTCCTGACTTTC. As protein: CSVDRPNVLTF.

In its sample, this clonotype was seen a few times. The genes are TRBV6-5 and TRBJ2-6, with D tentatively TRBD2 (6 bases). The CDR3 has 17 amino acids. From germline, CDR1 is MNHEY and CDR2 SVGAGI. V lost 5 bases and J 2 bases, leaving 16 bases between the germline ends. In DNA form, the CDR3 reads TGTGCCAGCAGTCGTTGGGCGGGGTATACTGGGGCCAACGTCCTGACTTTC. Translated: CASSRWAGYTGANVLTF.

This clonotype is medium-sized within its sample. This rearrangement joins TRBV29-1 to TRBJ1-1; D is unresolved. Germline loops: CDR1 SQVTM, CDR2 ANQGSEA. Deletions cut 7 bases from V and 1 base from J, with 10 bases between. This CDR3 comprises 12 residues. CDR3 amino acids: CSAKWGNTEAFF. CDR3 nucleotides: TGCAGCGCAAAATGGGGGAACACTGAAGCTTTCTTT.

This clonotype is classed as medium-sized. V is TRBV6-1 and J is TRBJ1-5; the D gene is possibly TRBD1 (5 bases). V lost 6 bases and J lost 4, with 10 bases in between. Germline lookup yields CDR1 MNHNS and CDR2 SASEGT. CDR3 size: 13 residues. CDR3 in DNA: TGTGCCAGCAGCGGGGACCCGAATCAGCCCCAGCATTTT. Amino acids: CASSGDPNQPQHF.

By share of the sample, this clonotype is medium-sized (0.01 to 0.1%). The chain combines TRBV7-2 with TRBJ2-5; TRBD2 might be the D (5 bases). The CDR3 covers 17 residues. V lost 1 base, J lost 5 bases, and 20 bases lay in between. Germline lookup yields CDR1 SGHTA and CDR2 FQGNSA. In DNA form, the CDR3 reads TGTGCCAGCAGCTTAGTTGGCAGGAGGCCCCGTGAGGAGACCCAGTACTTC. Protein sequence: CASSLVGRRPREETQYF.

J is TRBJ1-2 and V is TRBV6-5; D may be TRBD1 (5 bases). The length of the CDR3 is 14 residues. CDR1 MNHEY and CDR2 SVGAGI come from the germline V gene. V shed 2 bases and J shed 5 bases, with 12 bases lying between them. The CDR3 spells CASSYRGTIYGYTF. CDR3 DNA sequence: TGTGCCAGCAGTTACAGAGGGACCATATATGGCTACACCTTC.

This clonotype was seen ten or more times. The gene calls are TRBV27 and TRBJ1-5, with D perhaps matching TRBD1 (5 bases). V lost 0 bases and J 0 bases, leaving 15 bases between the germline ends. The CDR3 extends over 18 amino acids. Germline CDR1 reads MNHEY; CDR2 reads SMNVEV (reference sequence). DNA for the CDR3: TGTGCCAGCAGTTTATCGAATATGGGGCGCGGTAGCAATCAGCCCCAGCATTTT. Its protein is CASSLSNMGRGSNQPQHF.

This clonotype came up many times. The rearrangement joins TRBV5-4 to TRBJ1-5, with TRBD1 matching 10 bases. V shed 2 bases and J 2 bases; nucleotides not matched to a gene: 10. The CDR3 spans 18 residues. The germline CDR1 and CDR2 sequences are SGHNT and YYREEE (reference sequence). The CDR3 DNA is TGTGCCAGCAGCTTTTCTCCGGGACAGGGGAATCGCAATCAGCCCCAGCATTTT. This gives the protein CASSFSPGQGNRNQPQHF.

CDR3 nucleotides: TGCGCCAGCAGCTTGAAAGGGGGCGCGTCCTACAATGAGCAGTTCTTC. Encoded protein: CASSLKGGASYNEQFF. The V call is TRBV5-1, the J call TRBJ2-1; 7 bases align to TRBD1. The CDR3 has 16 residues. In germline, CDR1 is SGHRS, CDR2 YFSETQ. J lost 1 base, V lost 1 base, and 5 bases had no gene match.

This clonotype counts as large. The chain employs TRBV6-5 and TRBJ1-4; 10 bases align to TRBD1. Germline CDR1 MNHEY, CDR2 SVGAGI. V shed 7 bases and J 7 bases; nucleotides not matched to a gene: 6. The CDR3 consists of 14 residues. CDR3 amino acids: CASKSGTGAEKLFF. The CDR3 DNA follows: TGTGCCAGCAAATCCGGGACAGGGGCTGAAAAACTGTTTTTT.

The chain employs TRBV24-1 and TRBJ2-2; D possibly matches TRBD1 or TRBD2 (5 bases each). Trimming stripped 4 bases from V and 4 bases from J, with 12 bases between. The CDR3 has 15 residues. Germline values: CDR1 KGHDR, CDR2 SFDVKD. CDR3 protein: CATSDARDVTGELFF. The CDR3 DNA is TGTGCCACCAGTGACGCTAGGGACGTCACCGGGGAGCTGTTTTTT.

By proportion, this clonotype is medium-sized (0.01 to 0.1%). V usage is TRBV7-2 and J usage is TRBJ2-3, with 11 bases lining up with TRBD2. Trimming cost V 5 bases and J 4 bases; bases outside gene matches: 8. This CDR3 is built from 16 residues. The germline CDR1 and CDR2 sequences are SGHTA and FQGNSA. The CDR3 is CASSRNSGRAADTQYF. The DNA for the CDR3 is TGTGCCAGCAGCCGAAATAGCGGGAGGGCCGCAGATACGCAGTATTTT.

This clonotype is termed medium-sized (0.01 to 0.1%). This rearrangement joins TRBV20-1 to TRBJ2-1, with 8 bases identical to TRBD2. The trim removed 5 bases at V and 4 bases at J, leaving 10 bases unmatched. The CDR3 sequence is 15 residues long. Germline V gene data show CDR1 as DFQATT and CDR2 as SNEGSKA (reference sequence). CDR3 nucleotide sequence: TGCAGTGCTCTCCATGGACTAGCACAGTACAATGAGCAGTTCTTC. Translated: CSALHGLAQYNEQFF.

This clonotype counts as medium-sized. This sequence joins TRBV4-2 and TRBJ2-7; TRBD1 matches at 8 bases. The length of the CDR3 is 15 residues. The trim removed 0 bases at V and 2 bases at J, leaving 3 bases unmatched. Germline V gene sequence: CDR1 LGHNA, CDR2 YNFKEQ. As DNA, the CDR3 is TGTGCCAGCAGCCAAGATCAGGGGGCGACCTACGAGCAGTACTTC. Amino acids: CASSQDQGATYEQYF.

In this sample, this clonotype is medium-sized (0.01 to 0.1%). This chain links TRBV5-1 with TRBJ1-6; TRBD1 matches 8 bases. The CDR3 has 14 residues. Germline V gene sequence: CDR1 SGHRS, CDR2 YFSETQ. V gave up 4 bases and J gave up 7 bases; unmatched junction bases: 4. As DNA, the CDR3 is TGCGCCAGCAGCGAGGGACAGGTAAATTCACCCCTCCACTTT. Translated: CASSEGQVNSPLHF.

This clonotype is classed as medium-sized. The chain links TRBV28 to TRBJ1-1; D call uncertain. V was pared by 5 bases and J by 0 bases, with 7 bases between. CDR3 length: 13 amino acids. From germline, CDR1 is MDHEN and CDR2 SYDVKM. CDR3 amino acids: CASSGSLNTEAFF. CDR3 DNA: TGTGCCAGCAGTGGGTCTCTGAACACTGAAGCTTTCTTT.

This clonotype is medium-sized within its sample. The chain uses TRBV7-8 and TRBJ2-7; D unclear. CDR3 length: 12 amino acids. CDR1 SGHVS and CDR2 FQNEAQ come from the germline V gene. V lost 5 bases and J 6 bases, leaving 11 bases between the germline ends. The DNA of the CDR3 is TGTGCCAGCAGCCGGTCGGCGCTCGAGCAGTACTTC. It is translated as CASSRSALEQYF.